The T cell receptor (beta chain) under discussion was sequenced for a study of shared clonotypes between healthy human individuals. Germline assignment: CDR1 MGHRA and CDR2 YSYEKL. This CDR3 spans 17 amino acids. The V segment lost 3 bases and the J segment 4 bases; nucleotides outside the gene matches: 9. Naive CD8 isolation took CD45RO-negative cells positively selected for CCR7 and excluded terminally differentiated effector memory CD45RA+ cells. The assay was immunoSEQ multiplex PCR, and TCRdb's table has in-frame clones only and misses some. This repertoire shows 800,000 to 950,000 clones, 96% found once; its top ten account for less than 0.3%.

The chain uses TRBV4-1 and TRBJ2-1; 10 nucleotides align to TRBD1. The TCR sequence derives from a man aged 25-45 years in good health. The material sequenced was naive CD8+ T cells sorted from blood. The CDR3 bases are TGCGCCAGCAGCCACGATCCGGGACAGGGGACGTACAATGAGCAGTTCTTC. As protein: CASSHDPGQGTYNEQFF.